This T cell receptor beta chain was sequenced during a study of vaccination effects on CD4 cells after COVID-19. Turning to the study itself: Every participant took two doses of the BNT162b2 or mRNA-1273 vaccine. Study observations and caveats: Small numbers of convalescent patients limited the study. It also lacked early post-infection timepoints.

Viral peptide pool expansion of antigen-specific CD4+ T cells preceded sequencing in the ViraFEST assay. Upon completion of around eleven days in culture, CD4+ T cells were isolated. In regard to this clone: Its antigen is still unknown.

The CDR3 consists of 12 residues. The germline gives CDR1 LNHDA, CDR2 SQIVND (reference sequence). V gave up 6 bases and J gave up 6 bases, with 11 bases separating them. TCRdb keeps only in-frame clones here, not all; method: immunoSEQ multiplex PCR. The table shows tens of thousands of clones, with approximately 74% occurring only once. The V and J genes are TRBV19 and TRBJ1-1; a weak D match, TRBD1 (5 bases). This sample comprised CD4+ T cells from PBMCs cultured with HCoV-229E spike peptides, obtained before COVID-19 vaccination. The sequence derives from a human donor who received a COVID-19 vaccine. DNA for the CDR3: TGTGCCAGTAGCCACCAAGGGGCTGAAGCTTTCTTT. It codes for CASSHQGAEAFF.